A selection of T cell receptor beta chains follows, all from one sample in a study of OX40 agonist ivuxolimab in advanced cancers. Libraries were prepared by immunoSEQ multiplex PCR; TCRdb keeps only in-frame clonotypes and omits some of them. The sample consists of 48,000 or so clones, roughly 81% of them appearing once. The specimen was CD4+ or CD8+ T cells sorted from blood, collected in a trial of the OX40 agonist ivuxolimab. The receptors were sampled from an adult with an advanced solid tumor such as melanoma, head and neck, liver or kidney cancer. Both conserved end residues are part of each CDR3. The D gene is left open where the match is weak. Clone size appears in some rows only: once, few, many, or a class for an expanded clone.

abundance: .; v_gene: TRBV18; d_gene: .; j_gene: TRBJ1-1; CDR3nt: TGTGCCAGCTCCCTCGGGAGGGGAACCGTGGACACTGAAGCTTTCTTT; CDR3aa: CASSLGRGTVDTEAFF
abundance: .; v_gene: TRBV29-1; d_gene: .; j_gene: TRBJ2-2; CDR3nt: TGCAGCGTGGCGTCGGCTATCAACACCGGGGAGCTGTTTTTT; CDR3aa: CSVASAINTGELFF
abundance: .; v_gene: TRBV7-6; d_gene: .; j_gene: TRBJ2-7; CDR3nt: TGTGCCAGCAGCGCAGGAGGCACGGCCTACGAGCAGTACTTC; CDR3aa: CASSAGGTAYEQYF
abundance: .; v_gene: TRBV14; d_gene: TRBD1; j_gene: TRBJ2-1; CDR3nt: TGTGCCAGCAGCCAAACAGGGGGCCCCTACAATGAGCAGTTCTTC; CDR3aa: CASSQTGGPYNEQFF
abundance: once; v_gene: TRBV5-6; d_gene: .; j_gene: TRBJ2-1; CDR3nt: TGTGCCAGCAGCCTGGGGGCACTAGATGAGCAGTTCTTC; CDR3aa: CASSLGALDEQFF
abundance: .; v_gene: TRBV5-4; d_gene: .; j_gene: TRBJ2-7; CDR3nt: TGTGCCAGCAGCTTGGACTACCTACCTTACGAGCAGTACTTC; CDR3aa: CASSLDYLPYEQYF
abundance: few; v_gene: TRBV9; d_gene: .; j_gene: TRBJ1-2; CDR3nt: TGTGCCAGCAGCGCACCAGCCGGGACCGAGACTTTAGGAGGCTACACCTTC; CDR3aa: CASSAPAGTETLGGYTF
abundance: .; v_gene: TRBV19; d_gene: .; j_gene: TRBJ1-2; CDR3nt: TGTGCCAGTAGTTCGACTTTTGGTGGCAGGGGCTATGGCTACACCTTC; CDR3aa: CASSSTFGGRGYGYTF
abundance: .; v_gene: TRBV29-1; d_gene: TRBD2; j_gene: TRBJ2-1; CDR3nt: TGCAGCGTCACCGGACTAGCGGGAGCCTCCTACAATGAGCAGTTCTTC; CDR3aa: CSVTGLAGASYNEQFF
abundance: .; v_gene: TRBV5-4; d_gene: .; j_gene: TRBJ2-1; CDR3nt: TGTGCCAGCAGCGCGGGACCCGACACTGGCAATGAGCAGTTCTTC; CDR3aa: CASSAGPDTGNEQFF
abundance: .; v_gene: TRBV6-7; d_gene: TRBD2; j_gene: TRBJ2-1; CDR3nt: TGTGCCAGCACCGCTAGCGGGATCTCCTACAATGAGCAGTTCTTC; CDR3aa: CASTASGISYNEQFF
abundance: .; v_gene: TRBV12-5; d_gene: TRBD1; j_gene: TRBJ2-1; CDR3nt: TGTGCTAGTGGCCCAGGACAGGGTGCAGTGGACAATGGGCAGTTCTTC; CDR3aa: CASGPGQGAVDNGQFF
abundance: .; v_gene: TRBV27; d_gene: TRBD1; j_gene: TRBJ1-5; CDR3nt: TGTGCCAGCAGCTCGGACAGGGCTCAGCCCCAGCATTTT; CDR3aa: CASSSDRAQPQHF
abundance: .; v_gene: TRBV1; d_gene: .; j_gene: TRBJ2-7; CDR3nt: TGCACCAGCAGCCAAGAGTTCGCCGGGACTAGCGGGAGGGCCCATTCCTACGAGCAGTACTTC; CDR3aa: CTSSQEFAGTSGRAHSYEQYF
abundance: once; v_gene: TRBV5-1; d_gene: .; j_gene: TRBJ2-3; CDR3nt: TGCGCCAGCAGCTTGGGGGGGAACACAGATACGCAGTATTTT; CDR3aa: CASSLGGNTDTQYF
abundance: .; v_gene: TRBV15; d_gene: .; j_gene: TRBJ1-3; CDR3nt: TGTGCCACCAGCAGAGATCTGGGGATTAGGTCTGGAAACACCATATATTTT; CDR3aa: CATSRDLGIRSGNTIYF
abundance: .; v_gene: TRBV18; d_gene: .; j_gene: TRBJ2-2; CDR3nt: TGTGCCAGCAGCAGGGCCCCCCCGACCACCGGGGAGCTGTTTTTT; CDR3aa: CASSRAPPTTGELFF
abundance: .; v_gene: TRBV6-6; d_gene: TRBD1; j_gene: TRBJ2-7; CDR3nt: TGTGCCAGCAGTTCCCCCCTGACAGGGTTCTACGAGCAGTACTTC; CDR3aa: CASSSPLTGFYEQYF
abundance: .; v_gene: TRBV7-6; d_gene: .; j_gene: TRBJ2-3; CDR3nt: TGTGCCAGCAGCCGCACGACCACAGATACGCAGTATTTT; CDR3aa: CASSRTTTDTQYF
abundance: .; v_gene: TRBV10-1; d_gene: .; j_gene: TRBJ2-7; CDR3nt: TGCGCCAGCAGTGAGTCCGAGCAGTACTTC; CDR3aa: CASSESEQYF
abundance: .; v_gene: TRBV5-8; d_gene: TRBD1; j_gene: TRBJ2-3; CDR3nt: TGTGCCAGCAGCTTATGGACAGGAGCCACAGATACGCAGTATTTT; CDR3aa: CASSLWTGATDTQYF
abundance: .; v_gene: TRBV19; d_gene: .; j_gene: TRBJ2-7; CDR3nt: TGTGCCAGTAGTTTATGGGGGGAAGGCTACGAGCAGTACTTC; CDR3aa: CASSLWGEGYEQYF
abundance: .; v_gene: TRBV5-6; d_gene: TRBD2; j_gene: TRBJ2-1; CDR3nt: TGTGCCAGCAGCTCTCGACTAGCGGGAGGGGCCTACAATGAGCAGTTCTTC; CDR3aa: CASSSRLAGGAYNEQFF
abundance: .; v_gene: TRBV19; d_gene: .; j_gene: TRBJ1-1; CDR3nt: TGTGCCAGTAGTATTCGGGAGGGGTTGAACACTGAAGCTTTCTTT; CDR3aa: CASSIREGLNTEAFF
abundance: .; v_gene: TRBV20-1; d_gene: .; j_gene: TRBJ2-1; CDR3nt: TGCAGTGCTCGCCTAGCTGTTGCGCAGTTCTTC; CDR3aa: CSARLAVAQFF
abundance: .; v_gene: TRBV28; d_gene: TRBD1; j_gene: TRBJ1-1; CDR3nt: TGTGCCAGCAGTTTGAGTTACCGGACAGGGACTGAAGCTTTCTTT; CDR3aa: CASSLSYRTGTEAFF
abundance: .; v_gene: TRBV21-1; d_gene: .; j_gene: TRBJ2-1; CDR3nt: TGTGCCTCTAAGAAAGGGGACAATGAGCAGTTCTTC; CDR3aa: CASKKGDNEQFF
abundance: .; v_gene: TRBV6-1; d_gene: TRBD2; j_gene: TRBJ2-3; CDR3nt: TGTGCCAGCAAACGACTAGCGCCCGTCGTGGATACGCAGTATTTT; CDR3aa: CASKRLAPVVDTQYF
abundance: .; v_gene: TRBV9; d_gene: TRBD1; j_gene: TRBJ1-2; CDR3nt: TGTGCCAGCAGACGAGAGGGGGCCCTCACTAACTATGGCTACACCTTC; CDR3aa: CASRREGALTNYGYTF
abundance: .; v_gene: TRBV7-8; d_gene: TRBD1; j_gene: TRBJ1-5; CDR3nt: TGTGCCAGCAGCGACGGCGGAGGAGGGGGCCATCAGCCCCAGCATTTT; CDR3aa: CASSDGGGGGHQPQHF
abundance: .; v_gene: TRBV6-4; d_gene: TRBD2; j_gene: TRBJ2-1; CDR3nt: TGTGCCAGCACCGACCTCCCGACGGGAGGGCCTTATGAGCAGTTCTTC; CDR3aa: CASTDLPTGGPYEQFF
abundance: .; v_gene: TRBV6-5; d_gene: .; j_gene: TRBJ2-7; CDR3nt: TGTGCCAGCAGTCCCCAGGGGCTCGAGCAGTACTTC; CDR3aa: CASSPQGLEQYF
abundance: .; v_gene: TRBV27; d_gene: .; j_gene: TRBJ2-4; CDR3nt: TGTGCCAGCTGTGATAGGTATCAAAACATTCAGTACTTC; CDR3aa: CASCDRYQNIQYF
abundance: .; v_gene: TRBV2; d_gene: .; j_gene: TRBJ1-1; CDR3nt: TGTGCCAGCAGTGTCGATCCGAACACTGAAGCTTTCTTT; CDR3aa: CASSVDPNTEAFF
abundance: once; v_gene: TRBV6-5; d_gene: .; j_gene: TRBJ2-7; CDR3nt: TGTGCCAGCAGCCTAGACTCTTACGAGCAGTACTTC; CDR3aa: CASSLDSYEQYF
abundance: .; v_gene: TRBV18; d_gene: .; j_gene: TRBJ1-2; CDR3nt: TGTGCCAGCTCACCACCGGGCTCGGACGGCTACACCTTC; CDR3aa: CASSPPGSDGYTF
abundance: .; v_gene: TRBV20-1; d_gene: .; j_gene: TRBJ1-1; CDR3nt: TGCAGTGGATGGAAGAGGACTGAAGCTTTCTTT; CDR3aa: CSGWKRTEAFF